This record covers a single T cell receptor (beta chain). Methods used by the authors: Cell counts per sample came from amplifying reference gene primers. Method: immunoSEQ multiplex PCR; TCRdb's copy keeps in-frame clones and lacks some. V, J and clone size reflect that table, while D and trimming were determined from the DNA. The repertoire consists of 270,000 or so clones, with about 85% occurring once and the leading ten covering roughly 15%. The data were taken from a study of blood T cell repertoires in COVID-19. Study-wide background: PBMCs, B-cell-depleted T cells, or T cells were the source of the cDNA or gDNA that made up the material.

Germline lookup yields CDR1 SGHNT and CDR2 YYREEE (reference sequence). V dropped 6 bases and J dropped 8 bases, with 18 bases sitting between them. There are 15 residues in the CDR3. This receptor was identified in a human donor in a cohort sampled during active COVID-19. The chain recombines TRBV5-4 with TRBJ1-6; perhaps TRBD1 as D (5 bases). The specimen sequenced was peripheral blood. CDR3 in amino acids: CASITLGEEDSPLHF. Here the CDR3 DNA reads TGTGCCAGCATCACGCTGGGGGAGGAGGATTCACCCCTCCACTTT.